The rows below give T cell receptor beta chains drawn from one sample of a study of CD8 T cells in ankylosing spondylitis. TCRdb passed the 5' RACE reads through MiXCR, listing each CDR3 protein once. This sample carries roughly 440,000 distinct CDR3 sequences, 15% to 20% of them seen once, and the ten largest clones take just over 1%. Material: blood, either unsorted or a sorted T cell fraction (not recorded which). These receptors all stem from a male donor with ankylosing spondylitis. The CDR3 runs from the conserved cysteine through the conserved F or W. D genes are given only for firm matches. Size values are once, few and many counts, or a class for expanded clones, and some rows have none.

V gene	J gene	clone size	D gene	CDR3 DNA	CDR3 protein
TRBV27	TRBJ2-6	NA	NA	TGTGCCAGCAGTTTGAAGGCATGGACGGACTCTGGGGCCAACGTCCTGACTTTC	CASSLKAWTDSGANVLTF
TRBV6-1	TRBJ1-2	few	NA	TGTGCCAGCAGTGACCTATATGGCTACACCTTC	CASSDLYGYTF
TRBV12-3/TRBV12-4	TRBJ2-2	NA	NA	TGTGCCAGCAGTTACAGGGTCATGAACACCGGGGAGCTGTTTTTT	CASSYRVMNTGELFF
TRBV20-1	TRBJ2-1	NA	NA	TGCAGTGCTAGTGGGTCTAGCGCAAACAATGAGCAGTTCTTC	CSASGSSANNEQFF
TRBV4-3	TRBJ2-5	few	TRBD2	TGCGCCAGCAGCCGCGCAACTAGCGGAGGACAAGAGACCCAGTACTTC	CASSRATSGGQETQYF
TRBV20-1	TRBJ2-3	few	NA	TGCAGTGCTAGTCAGGGCAGCACAGATACGCAGTATTTT	CSASQGSTDTQYF
TRBV18	TRBJ2-1	NA	TRBD2	TGTGCCAGCTCAAAATGGGCTAGCGGGAGTGATTACAATGAGCAGTTCTTC	CASSKWASGSDYNEQFF
TRBV20-1	TRBJ1-2	few	NA	TGCAGTGCTAGTCAAAGTGGGGGGCATGGCTACACCTTC	CSASQSGGHGYTF
TRBV20-1	TRBJ2-1	few	TRBD1	TGCAGTGCCGGCGGGACAGGGCGGCACTATGAGCAGTTCTTC	CSAGGTGRHYEQFF
TRBV24-1	TRBJ2-1	few	TRBD1	TGTGCCACCAGCACAACAGGGGGACAGGGGGAGCAGTTCTTC	CATSTTGGQGEQFF
TRBV6-1	TRBJ1-6	few	NA	TGTGCCAGCAGAATCTATAATTCACCCCTCCACTTT	CASRIYNSPLHF
TRBV18	TRBJ2-7	NA	TRBD2	TGTGCCAGCTCACCCCGGACTAGCGACAAGAGCTCCTACGAGCAGTACTTC	CASSPRTSDKSSYEQYF
TRBV10-3	TRBJ2-3	NA	TRBD1	TGTGCCATCAGCCCGGGACAGGGGTATCCCACAGATACGCAGTATTTT	CAISPGQGYPTDTQYF
TRBV12-3/TRBV12-4	TRBJ2-1	many	NA	TGTGCCAGCAGTTTGGGACGCCTCTACAATGAGCAGTTCTTC	CASSLGRLYNEQFF
TRBV2	TRBJ1-1	NA	NA	TGTGCCAGCAGGGTTCAAGAGAACACTGAAGCTTTCTTT	CASRVQENTEAFF
TRBV20-1	TRBJ1-6	NA	NA	TGCAGTGCCCTGACGGGGGCTGGTAATTCACCCCTCCACTTT	CSALTGAGNSPLHF
TRBV5-1	TRBJ2-1	NA	NA	TGCGCCAGCAGCCAGGACGGGAACAATGAGCAGTTCTTC	CASSQDGNNEQFF
TRBV30	TRBJ1-1	NA	NA	TGTGCCTGGAACGGACGGTTGAACACTGAAGCTTTCTTT	CAWNGRLNTEAFF
TRBV6-1	TRBJ1-3	few	NA	TGTGCCAGCAAGCCCCAGGGACTCTCTGGAAACACCATATATTTT	CASKPQGLSGNTIYF
TRBV19	TRBJ2-7	NA	NA	TGTGCCAGCAAAGACGCACAAACCTACGAGCAGTACTTC	CASKDAQTYEQYF
TRBV29-1	TRBJ2-3	few	NA	TGCAGCGTCCGGACCACAGATACGCAGTATTTT	CSVRTTDTQYF
TRBV20-1	TRBJ2-3	few	TRBD2	TGCAGTGCTAGACCCCCTAGCGGAGATACGCAGTATTTT	CSARPPSGDTQYF
TRBV12-3/TRBV12-4	TRBJ1-2	few	TRBD1	TGTGCCAGCAGCCGCCGGACAGGGGTGGGTGGCTACACCTTC	CASSRRTGVGGYTF
TRBV29-1	TRBJ2-2	many	NA	TGCAGCGTTGGGACCGGGGAGCTGTTTTTT	CSVGTGELFF
TRBV10-3	TRBJ2-7	many	NA	TGTGCCATCAGTGGAGAGGGGGGTTACGAGCAGTACTTC	CAISGEGGYEQYF
TRBV12-3/TRBV12-4	TRBJ1-2	NA	NA	TGTGCCAGCAGTGCACTCAGGGGAAGGCTTGGTGGCTACACCTTC	CASSALRGRLGGYTF
TRBV4-1	TRBJ2-3	few	NA	TGCGCCAGCAGCCAAAGGTTAGCGGCTGAGGGAGATACGCAGTATTTT	CASSQRLAAEGDTQYF
TRBV6-5	TRBJ2-1	few	TRBD2	TGTGCCAGCAGTTACCGATCGGGGGGGAAGGGCAATGAGCAGTTCTTC	CASSYRSGGKGNEQFF
TRBV6-6	TRBJ1-1	few	TRBD1	TGTGCCAGCAGTAAGACAGGGTTCACTGAAGCTTTCTTT	CASSKTGFTEAFF
TRBV7-9	TRBJ2-5	few	NA	TGTGCCAGCAGCCCCTACCGGGACTGGAAAGAGACCCAGTACTTC	CASSPYRDWKETQYF
TRBV6-5	TRBJ1-1	NA	NA	TGTGCCAGCAGTAACTGGGAGCTGAACACTGAAGCTTTCTTT	CASSNWELNTEAFF
TRBV12-3/TRBV12-4	TRBJ2-3	NA	NA	TGTGCCAGCAGTTTGTTAGTCCTTAGCACAGATACGCAGTATTTT	CASSLLVLSTDTQYF
TRBV9	TRBJ2-5	NA	TRBD2	TGTGCCAGCAGCGTAATGGCTAGCGGGAGAGGGAGCCAAGAGACCCAGTACTTC	CASSVMASGRGSQETQYF
TRBV6-1	TRBJ2-5	NA	NA	TGTGCCAGCAAACGCGACAGGAGAGGCCAAGAGACCCAGTACTTC	CASKRDRRGQETQYF
TRBV5-1	TRBJ1-5	few	NA	TGCGCCAGCAGCCCAGAAGTTAATCAGCCCCAGCATTTT	CASSPEVNQPQHF
TRBV6-4	TRBJ2-6	NA	NA	TGTGCCAGTGCTCCGGGAGATCCTTTCTCTGGGGCCAACGTCCTGACTTTC	CASAPGDPFSGANVLTF
TRBV20-1	TRBJ1-1	many	NA	TGCAGGGGGACGGAGGGTGTTAACACTGAAGCTTTCTTT	CRGTEGVNTEAFF
TRBV20-1	TRBJ1-6	few	NA	TGCAGTGCCCGCCAGTGGCAGCTTGATAATTCACCCCTCCACTTT	CSARQWQLDNSPLHF
TRBV4-1	TRBJ2-2	NA	TRBD2	TGCGCCAGCAGCCAACCGGTGACTAGCGACACCGGGGAGCTGTTTTTT	CASSQPVTSDTGELFF
TRBV20-1	TRBJ2-3	NA	NA	TGCAGTGCTCTTAAGAGCACAGATACGCAGTATTTT	CSALKSTDTQYF
TRBV6-2/TRBV6-3	TRBJ2-7	few	TRBD2	TGTGCCAGCAGTACCCTCGGACTAGCGGGAGGTTACGAGCAGTACTTC	CASSTLGLAGGYEQYF
TRBV6-5	TRBJ2-2	few	NA	TGTGCCAGCGGGAGGAAGGCCGGGGAGCTGTTTTTT	CASGRKAGELFF
TRBV6-2/TRBV6-3	TRBJ2-2	NA	TRBD1	TGTGCCAGCAGTTACTTGGGACAGGGAACCGGGGAGCTGTTTTTT	CASSYLGQGTGELFF
TRBV5-1	TRBJ2-3	few	TRBD2	TGCGCCAGCAGGCCGACTAGCGGGTTTGCAGATACGCAGTATTTT	CASRPTSGFADTQYF
TRBV20-1	TRBJ2-1	NA	TRBD2	TGCAGTGCTAGTCGGTCGGGGGGGAGGAATGAGCAGTTCTTC	CSASRSGGRNEQFF